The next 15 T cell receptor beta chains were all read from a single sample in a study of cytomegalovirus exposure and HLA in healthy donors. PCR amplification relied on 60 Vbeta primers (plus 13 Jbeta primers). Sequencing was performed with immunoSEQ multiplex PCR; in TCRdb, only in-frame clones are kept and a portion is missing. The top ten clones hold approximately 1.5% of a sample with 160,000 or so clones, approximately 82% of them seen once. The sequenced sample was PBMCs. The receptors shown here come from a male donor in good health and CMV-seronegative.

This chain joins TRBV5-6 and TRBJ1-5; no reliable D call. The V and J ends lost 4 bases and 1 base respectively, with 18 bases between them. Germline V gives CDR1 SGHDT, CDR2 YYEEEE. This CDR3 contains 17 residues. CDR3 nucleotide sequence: TGTGCCAGCAGCGAATCAGCGGGAGTAGGCAGCAATCAGCCCCAGCATTTT. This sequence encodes CASSESAGVGSNQPQHF.

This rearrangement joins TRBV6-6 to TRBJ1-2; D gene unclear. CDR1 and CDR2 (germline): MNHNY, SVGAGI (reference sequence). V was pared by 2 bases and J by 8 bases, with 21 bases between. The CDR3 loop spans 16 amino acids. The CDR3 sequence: CASSYDGRLEGKGYTF. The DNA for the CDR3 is TGTGCCAGCAGTTACGATGGGCGACTAGAAGGGAAAGGCTACACCTTC.

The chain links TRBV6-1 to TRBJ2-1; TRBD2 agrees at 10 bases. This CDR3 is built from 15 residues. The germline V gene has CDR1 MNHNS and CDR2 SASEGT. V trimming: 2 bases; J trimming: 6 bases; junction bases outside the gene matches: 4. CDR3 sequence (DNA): TGTGCCAGCAGTGAAATGTCTAGCGGGAGCAATGAGCAGTTCTTC. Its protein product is CASSEMSSGSNEQFF.

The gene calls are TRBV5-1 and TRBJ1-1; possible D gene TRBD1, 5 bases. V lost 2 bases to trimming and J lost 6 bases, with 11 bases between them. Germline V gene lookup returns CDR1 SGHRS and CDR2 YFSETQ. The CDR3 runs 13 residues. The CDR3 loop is CASSLDSDSEAFF. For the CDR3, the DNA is TGCGCCAGCAGCTTAGACAGTGACTCTGAAGCTTTCTTT.

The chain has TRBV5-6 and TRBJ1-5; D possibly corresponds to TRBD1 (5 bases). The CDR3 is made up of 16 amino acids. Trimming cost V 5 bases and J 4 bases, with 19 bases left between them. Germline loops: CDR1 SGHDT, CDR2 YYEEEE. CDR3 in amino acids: CASRKGLAGENQPQHF. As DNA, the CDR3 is TGTGCCAGCAGAAAGGGACTTGCCGGGGAAAATCAGCCCCAGCATTTT.

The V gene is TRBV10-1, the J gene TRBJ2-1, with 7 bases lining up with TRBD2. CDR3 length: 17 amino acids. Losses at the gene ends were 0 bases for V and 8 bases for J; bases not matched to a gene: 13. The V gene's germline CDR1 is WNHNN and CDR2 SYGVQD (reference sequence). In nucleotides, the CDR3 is TGCGCCAGCAGTGAGTCCGCTTCGGGAGGCCCTTCGGATGAGCAGTTCTTC. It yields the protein CASSESASGGPSDEQFF.

CDR3 loop: CASSETRIGETQYF. Written as DNA, the CDR3 is TGTGCCAGCAGTGAAACTAGGATAGGTGAGACCCAGTACTTC. This rearrangement joins TRBV25-1 to TRBJ2-5, with D maybe TRBD2 (5 bases). Germline values: CDR1 MGHDK, CDR2 SYGVNS. Trimming left V 2 bases short and J 5 bases short, with 12 bases between. This CDR3 is 14 amino acids long.

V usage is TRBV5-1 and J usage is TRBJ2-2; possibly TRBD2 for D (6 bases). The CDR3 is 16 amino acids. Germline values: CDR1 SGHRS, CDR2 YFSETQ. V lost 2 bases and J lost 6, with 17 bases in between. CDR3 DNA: TGCGCCAGCAGCTTAACTGCGGGACGCCAGGCCGGGGAGCTGTTTTTT. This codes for CASSLTAGRQAGELFF.

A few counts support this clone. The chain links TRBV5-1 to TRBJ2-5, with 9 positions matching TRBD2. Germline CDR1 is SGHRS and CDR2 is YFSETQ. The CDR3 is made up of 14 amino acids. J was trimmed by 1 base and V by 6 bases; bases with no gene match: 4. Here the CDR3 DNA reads TGCGCCAGCAATCCAGCGGGGGGCCAAGAGACCCAGTACTTC. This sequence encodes CASNPAGGQETQYF.

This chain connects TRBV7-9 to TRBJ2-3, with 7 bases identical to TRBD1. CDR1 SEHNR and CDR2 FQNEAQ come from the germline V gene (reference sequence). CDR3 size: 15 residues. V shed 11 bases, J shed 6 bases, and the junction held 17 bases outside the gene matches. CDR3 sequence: CAVNSGGFSGDTQYF. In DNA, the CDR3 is TGTGCCGTAAACTCAGGGGGATTCTCAGGGGATACGCAGTATTTT.

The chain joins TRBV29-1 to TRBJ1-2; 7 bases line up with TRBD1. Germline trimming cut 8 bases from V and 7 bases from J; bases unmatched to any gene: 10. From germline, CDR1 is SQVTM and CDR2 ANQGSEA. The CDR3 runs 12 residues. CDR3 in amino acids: CSTLTGSLGYTF. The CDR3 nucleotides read TGCAGCACCTTGACAGGGTCTCTTGGCTACACCTTC.

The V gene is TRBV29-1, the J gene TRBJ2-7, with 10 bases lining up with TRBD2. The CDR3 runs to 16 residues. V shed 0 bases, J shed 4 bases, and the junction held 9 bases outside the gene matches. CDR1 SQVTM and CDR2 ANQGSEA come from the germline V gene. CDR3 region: CSVEDFPTSGSYEQYF. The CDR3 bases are TGCAGCGTTGAAGATTTCCCGACTAGCGGGTCTTACGAGCAGTACTTC.

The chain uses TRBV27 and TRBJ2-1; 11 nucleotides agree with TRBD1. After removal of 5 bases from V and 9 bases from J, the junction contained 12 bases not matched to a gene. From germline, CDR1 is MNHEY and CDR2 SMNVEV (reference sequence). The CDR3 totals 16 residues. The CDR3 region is CASSPLRDRGVGEQFF. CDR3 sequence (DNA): TGTGCCAGCAGTCCATTACGGGACAGGGGGGTCGGTGAGCAGTTCTTC.

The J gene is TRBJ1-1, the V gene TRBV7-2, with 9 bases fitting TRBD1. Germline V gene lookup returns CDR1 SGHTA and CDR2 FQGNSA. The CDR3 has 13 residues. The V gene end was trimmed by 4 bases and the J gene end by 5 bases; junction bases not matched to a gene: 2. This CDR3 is CASSWDRETEAFF. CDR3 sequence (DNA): TGTGCCAGCAGCTGGGACAGGGAGACTGAAGCTTTCTTT. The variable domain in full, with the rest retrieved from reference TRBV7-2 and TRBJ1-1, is GAGVSQSPSNKVTEKGKDVELRCDPISGHTALYWYRQSLGQGLEFLIYFQGNSAPDKSGLPSDRFSAERTGGSVSTLTIQRTQQEDSAVYLCASSWDRETEAFFGQGTRLTVV.

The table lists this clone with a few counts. This CDR3 is CASSQRGGTDTQYF. The CDR3 DNA follows: TGTGCCAGCAGCCAGCGGGGGGGCACAGATACGCAGTATTTT. The V and J genes are TRBV6-4 and TRBJ2-3; 9 bases align to TRBD2. Germline trimming cut 6 bases from V and 1 base from J; bases unmatched to any gene: 2. This CDR3 spans 14 amino acids. Germline-derived CDR1 and CDR2 are MRHNA and SNTAGT.